Listed here is a single T cell receptor beta chain. Its antigen is unknown. This table comes from immunoSEQ multiplex PCR, and its TCRdb copy is limited to in-frame clones, with some not included. Of 150,000 to 160,000 clones in the sample, around 87% were seen once. The data originate from a study of T cell responses to AZD1222 COVID-19 vaccine. Findings and limits, study-wide: Females made up more of the donors, who were largely white British, and clonal diversity may have come out too low. Unmutated variant regions are reportedly targeted by nearly half of spike-specific TCRs.

Trimming shortened V by 1 base and J by 3 bases, and 13 bases separated the two germline ends. The germline V gene encodes CDR1 SEHNR and CDR2 FQNEAQ (reference sequence). The CDR3 has 15 amino acids. The J gene is TRBJ2-7, the V gene TRBV7-9; D call uncertain. The material sequenced was peripheral blood, taken 28 days after the second AZD1222 dose. The origin of this receptor is an adult who received the AZD1222 COVID-19 vaccine. CDR3 bases: TGTGCCAGCAGCTTAGAAGAAGGGCGCCTCTACGAGCAGTACTTC. Translating gives CASSLEEGRLYEQYF. Full variable domain (outside the CDR3, taken from reference TRBV7-9 and TRBJ2-7): DTGVSQNPRHKITKRGQNVTFRCDPISEHNRLYWYRQTLGQGPEFLTYFQNEAQLEKSRLLSDRFSAERPKGSFSTLEIQRTEQGDSAMYLCASSLEEGRLYEQYFGPGTRLTVT.